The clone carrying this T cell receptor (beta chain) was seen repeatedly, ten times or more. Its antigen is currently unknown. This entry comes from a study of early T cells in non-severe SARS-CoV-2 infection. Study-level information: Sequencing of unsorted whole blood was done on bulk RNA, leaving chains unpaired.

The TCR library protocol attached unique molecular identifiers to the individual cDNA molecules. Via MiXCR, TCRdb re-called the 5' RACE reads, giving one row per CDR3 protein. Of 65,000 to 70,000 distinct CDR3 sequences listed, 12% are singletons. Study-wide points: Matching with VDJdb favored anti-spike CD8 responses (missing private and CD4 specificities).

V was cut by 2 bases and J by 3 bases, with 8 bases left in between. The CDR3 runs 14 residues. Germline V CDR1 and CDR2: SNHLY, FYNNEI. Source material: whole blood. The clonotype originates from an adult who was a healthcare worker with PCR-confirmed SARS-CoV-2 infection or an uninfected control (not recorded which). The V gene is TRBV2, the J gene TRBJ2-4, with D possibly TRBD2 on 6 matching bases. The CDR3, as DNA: TGTGCCAGCAGTGAACCCGGGGGCAAAAACATTCAGTACTTC. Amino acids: CASSEPGGKNIQYF.